The sequence of this T cell receptor (beta chain) was determined in a study of cytomegalovirus exposure and HLA in healthy donors. Amplification used 60 Vbeta primers and 13 Jbeta primers. Generated by immunoSEQ multiplex PCR, the TCRdb table keeps only in-frame clones and is missing some. Here the sample spans around 80,000 clones, around 10% being singletons. This CDR3 has 14 amino acids. The germline V gene has CDR1 MNHEY and CDR2 SVGAGI. Trimming cost V 6 bases and J 5 bases; bases outside gene matches: 5. The chain has TRBV6-5 and TRBJ2-3; TRBD1 matches at 10 bases. The sequenced material came from PBMCs. This TCR came from a man between 60 and 70 years old in good health and CMV-seropositive. The CDR3 DNA reads TGTGCCAGCAGCCGCGGGACAGGGGAAGATACGCAGTATTTT. This translates into CASSRGTGEDTQYF.